These T cell receptor beta chains were read from a single sample in a study of T cells expressing NK-cell markers. TCRdb re-called the 5' RACE reads; every CDR3 protein appears as one record, without DNA. The listing contains 200,000 to 300,000 distinct CDR3 sequences. Sequencing was carried out using blood T cells: a sorted CD56 or NKG2C T cell subset, CD4+ or CD8+ T cells, or bulk PBMC T cells (not recorded which). These receptors were obtained from a woman aged 18 to 69 in good health. Both conserved end residues are part of each CDR3.

j_gene: TRBJ2-7; v_gene: TRBV20-1; CDR3aa: CSATRTSGAYEQYF
j_gene: TRBJ2-7; v_gene: TRBV14; CDR3aa: CASSRGAGLTYEQYF
j_gene: TRBJ1-4; v_gene: TRBV7-8; CDR3aa: CASSIIRGQGYEKLFF
j_gene: TRBJ1-5; v_gene: TRBV10-3; CDR3aa: CAISAKAGGSNQPQHF
j_gene: TRBJ2-2; v_gene: TRBV27; CDR3aa: CASSFWGANSGELFF
j_gene: TRBJ2-2; v_gene: TRBV5-1; CDR3aa: CASSSYTGELFF
j_gene: TRBJ2-1; v_gene: TRBV19; CDR3aa: CASSIRSKGHNEQFF
j_gene: TRBJ1-1; v_gene: TRBV4-3; CDR3aa: CASSQGQGKGTEAFF
j_gene: TRBJ2-1; v_gene: TRBV19; CDR3aa: CASSRDRTYNEQFF
j_gene: TRBJ1-6; v_gene: TRBV16; CDR3aa: CASSQLGPDHSPLHF
j_gene: TRBJ2-7; v_gene: TRBV5-8; CDR3aa: CASSLKRVHEQYF
j_gene: TRBJ2-3; v_gene: TRBV10-3; CDR3aa: CAGGTSGLGDTQYF
j_gene: TRBJ1-3; v_gene: TRBV30; CDR3aa: CAWSDRNTIYF
j_gene: TRBJ1-4; v_gene: TRBV20-1; CDR3aa: CSARVAGSQEKLFF
j_gene: TRBJ1-5; v_gene: TRBV6-2/TRBV6-3; CDR3aa: CASSSVDLGSNQPQHF
j_gene: TRBJ2-2; v_gene: TRBV5-1; CDR3aa: CASSLGAPGELFF
j_gene: TRBJ1-5; v_gene: TRBV20-1; CDR3aa: CSARGDQGNQPQHF
j_gene: TRBJ1-1; v_gene: TRBV20-1; CDR3aa: CSARDLRRGNTEAFF
j_gene: TRBJ2-1; v_gene: TRBV11-3; CDR3aa: CASSPHPGSNEQFF
j_gene: TRBJ1-2; v_gene: TRBV6-1; CDR3aa: CASGTRGNNYGYTF
j_gene: TRBJ2-3; v_gene: TRBV13; CDR3aa: CASSQAGSTDTQYF
j_gene: TRBJ1-6; v_gene: TRBV20-1; CDR3aa: CSARAPGKGRYSPLHF
j_gene: TRBJ1-2; v_gene: TRBV18; CDR3aa: CASSPGTEYGYTF
j_gene: TRBJ2-5; v_gene: TRBV3-1; CDR3aa: CASSPGQNRRETQYF
j_gene: TRBJ1-1; v_gene: TRBV20-1; CDR3aa: CSARDGGRTEAFF